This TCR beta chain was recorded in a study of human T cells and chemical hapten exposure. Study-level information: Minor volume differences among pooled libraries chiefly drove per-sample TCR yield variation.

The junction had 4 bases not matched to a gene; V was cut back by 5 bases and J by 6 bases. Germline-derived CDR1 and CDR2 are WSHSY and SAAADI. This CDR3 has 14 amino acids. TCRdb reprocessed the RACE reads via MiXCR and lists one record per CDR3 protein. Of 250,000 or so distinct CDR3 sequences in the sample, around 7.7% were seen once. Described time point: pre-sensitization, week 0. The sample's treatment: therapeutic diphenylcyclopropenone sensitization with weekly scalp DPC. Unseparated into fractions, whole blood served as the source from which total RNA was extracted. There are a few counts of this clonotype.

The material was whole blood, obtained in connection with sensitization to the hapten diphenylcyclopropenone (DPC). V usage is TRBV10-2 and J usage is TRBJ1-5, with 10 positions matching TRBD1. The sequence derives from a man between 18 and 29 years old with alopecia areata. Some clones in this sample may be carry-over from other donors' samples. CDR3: CASSWTGGGQPQHF. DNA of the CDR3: TGCGCCAGCAGTTGGACAGGGGGTGGTCAGCCCCAGCATTTT.